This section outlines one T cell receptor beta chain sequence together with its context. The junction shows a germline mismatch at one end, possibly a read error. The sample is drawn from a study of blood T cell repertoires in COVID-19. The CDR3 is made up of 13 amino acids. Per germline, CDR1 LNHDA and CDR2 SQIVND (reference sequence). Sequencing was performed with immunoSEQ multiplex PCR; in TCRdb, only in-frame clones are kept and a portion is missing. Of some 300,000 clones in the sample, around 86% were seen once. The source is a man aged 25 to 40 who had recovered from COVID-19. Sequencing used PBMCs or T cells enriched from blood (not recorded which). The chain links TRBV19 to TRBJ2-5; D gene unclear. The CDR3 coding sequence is TGTACCAGTAGTGGTCACGGCCAAGAGACCCAGTACTTC. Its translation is CTSSGHGQETQYF.